This entry lists 8 T cell receptor beta chains sequenced from one sample in a study of cytomegalovirus exposure and HLA in healthy donors. Researchers ran the PCR with 60 Vbeta and 13 Jbeta primers. TCRdb's copy holds only in-frame clones and misses some; the assay was immunoSEQ multiplex PCR. The sample shows 85,000 to 130,000 clones, around a tenth of them seen only once. The material sequenced was PBMCs. The source is a man in his forties in good health and CMV-seropositive.

In this sample, this clone turned up a few times. The chain joins TRBV5-6 to TRBJ1-2; D not certain. CDR1 SGHDT and CDR2 YYEEEE come from the germline V gene. The CDR3 has 12 residues. Trimming took 3 bases from V and 13 from J, leaving 16 bases between them. CDR3 DNA: TGTGCCAGCAGCTCACCGACCCAACGGAGCACCTTC. Protein sequence: CASSSPTQRSTF.

This clone occurred a few times. This sequence joins TRBV20-1 and TRBJ2-1; 7 positions agree with TRBD2. Germline CDR1 is DFQATT and CDR2 is SNEGSKA (reference sequence). The CDR3 sequence is 11 residues long. The V segment lost 7 bases and the J segment 6 bases; nucleotides outside the gene matches: 3. The CDR3 region is CSGTRGNEQFF. The DNA of the CDR3 is TGCAGTGGGACTAGAGGCAATGAGCAGTTCTTC.

This clone was seen a few times. This chain joins TRBV4-1 and TRBJ2-7; TRBD1 matches at 10 bases. Trimming cost V 0 bases and J 4 bases; bases outside gene matches: 6. The germline V gene has CDR1 MGHRA and CDR2 YSYEKL. This CDR3 has 16 amino acids. The DNA for the CDR3 is TGCGCCAGCAGCCAAGACGACAGGGGGCGCGGGTACGAGCAGTACTTC. This gives the protein CASSQDDRGRGYEQYF.

The chain recombines TRBV10-3 with TRBJ2-7, with D possibly TRBD2 on 5 matching bases. Germline V gene data show CDR1 as ENHRY and CDR2 as SYGVKD. Trimming pared 2 bases from V and 2 bases from J, leaving 10 bases between. This CDR3 has 14 amino acids. CDR3 amino acids: CAISEGGNPYEQYF. The CDR3 bases are TGTGCCATCAGTGAGGGAGGAAATCCCTACGAGCAGTACTTC.

In this sample, this clone turned up a few times. The genes are TRBV7-8 and TRBJ2-1, with D possibly TRBD2 on 6 matching bases. Trimming stripped 0 bases from V and 7 bases from J, with 7 bases between. This CDR3 spans 13 amino acids. Germline V CDR1 and CDR2: SGHVS, FQNEAQ. CDR3 region: CASSLAGGNEQFF. CDR3 nucleotide sequence: TGTGCCAGCAGCTTAGCTGGGGGGAATGAGCAGTTCTTC.

This chain links TRBV2 with TRBJ1-1; the D is unclear. CDR3 size: 13 residues. CDR1 SNHLY and CDR2 FYNNEI come from the germline V gene. The V end lost 2 bases, the J end lost 0 bases, and 4 bases lay between the germline ends. In nucleotides, the CDR3 is TGTGCCAGCAGTGAACAGGTGAACACTGAAGCTTTCTTT. Its translation: CASSEQVNTEAFF.

The rearrangement links TRBV18 to TRBJ2-2; a weak D match, TRBD2 (5 bases). V shed 2 bases and J shed 0 bases, with 7 bases lying between them. The CDR3 sequence is 15 residues long. Germline lookup yields CDR1 KGHSH and CDR2 LQKENI. CDR3 region: CASSPWTANTGELFF. The CDR3, as DNA: TGTGCCAGCTCACCATGGACTGCGAACACCGGGGAGCTGTTTTTT.

This clone was seen more than once but under ten times. This chain uses TRBV4-3 with TRBJ2-1, with a tentative D call TRBD2 (5 bases). This CDR3 contains 14 residues. V lost 2 bases and J 3 bases, leaving 8 bases between the germline ends. Germline V gene lookup returns CDR1 LGHNA and CDR2 YSLEER. DNA of the CDR3: TGCGCCAGCAGCCAATGGGCGGGCTACAATGAGCAGTTCTTC. Protein sequence: CASSQWAGYNEQFF.